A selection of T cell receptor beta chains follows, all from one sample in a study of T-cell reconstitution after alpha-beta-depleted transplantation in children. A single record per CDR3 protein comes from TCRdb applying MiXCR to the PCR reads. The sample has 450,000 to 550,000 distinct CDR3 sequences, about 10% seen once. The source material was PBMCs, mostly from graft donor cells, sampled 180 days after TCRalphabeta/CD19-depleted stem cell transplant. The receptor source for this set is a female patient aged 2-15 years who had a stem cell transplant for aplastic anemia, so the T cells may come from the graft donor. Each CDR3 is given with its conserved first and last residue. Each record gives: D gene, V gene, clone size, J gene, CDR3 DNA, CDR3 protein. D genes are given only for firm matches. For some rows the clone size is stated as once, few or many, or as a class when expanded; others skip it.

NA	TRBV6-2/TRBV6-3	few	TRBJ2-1	TGTGCCAGCACCCCGGGAACTAGGACTGTCGATGAGCAGTTCTTC	CASTPGTRTVDEQFF
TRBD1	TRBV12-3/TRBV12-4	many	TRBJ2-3	TGTGCCAGCAGCCCCGGGACAGGGGGCTTCACAGATACGCAGTATTTT	CASSPGTGGFTDTQYF
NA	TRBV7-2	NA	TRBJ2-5	TGTGCCAGCAGCTTAAGGGAGAGGGGGGAGACCCAGTACTTC	CASSLRERGETQYF
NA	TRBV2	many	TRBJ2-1	TGTGCCAGCGTAGGTAATGAGCAGTTCTTC	CASVGNEQFF
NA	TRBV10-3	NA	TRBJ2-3	TGTGCCATCAGTGAGTCGAGAGGAGGGAGCACAGATACGCAGTATTTT	CAISESRGGSTDTQYF
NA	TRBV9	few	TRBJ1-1	TGTGCCAGCAGCGATACCCCCCTGACGGCAGCTTTCTTT	CASSDTPLTAAFF
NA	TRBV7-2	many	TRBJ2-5	TGTGCCAGCAGCTCATCAGCCCAAGAGACCCAGTACTTC	CASSSSAQETQYF
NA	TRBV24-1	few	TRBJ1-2	TGTGCCACCAGGGACTTTTCCGGCTACACCTTC	CATRDFSGYTF
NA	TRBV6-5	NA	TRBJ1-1	TGTGCCAGCAGTTACTCGAGCGGTCCAGGGACGAGAATGAACACTGAAGCTTTCTTT	CASSYSSGPGTRMNTEAFF
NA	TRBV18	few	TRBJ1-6	TGTGCCAGCTCACCACTGGATTCAGGATCAGGCTCACCCCTCCACTTT	CASSPLDSGSGSPLHF
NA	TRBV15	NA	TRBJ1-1	TGTGCCACCAGCAGGACCAGGGGCACTGAAGCTTTCTTT	CATSRTRGTEAFF
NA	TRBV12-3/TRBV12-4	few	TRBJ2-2	TGTGCCAGCACCCCAAACCGGGGAGTCACCGGGGAGCTGTTTTTT	CASTPNRGVTGELFF
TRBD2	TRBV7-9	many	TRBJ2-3	TGTGCCAGCACCCTCCGGGGGGGGAAAGATACGCAGTATTTT	CASTLRGGKDTQYF
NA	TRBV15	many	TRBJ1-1	TGTGCCACCAGCAGAGACGGTCTGAACACTGAAGCTTTCTTT	CATSRDGLNTEAFF
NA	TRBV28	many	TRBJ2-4	TGTGCCAGCAGTTTACTGGGGAAGGTCAAAAACATTCAGTACTTC	CASSLLGKVKNIQYF
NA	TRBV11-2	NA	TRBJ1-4	TGTGCCAGCAGCCGGACTTACAGCGCAACTAATGAAAAACTGTTTTTT	CASSRTYSATNEKLFF
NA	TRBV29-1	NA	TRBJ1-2	TGCAGCGCGAGGGAAGGGGAGAATGGCTACACCTTC	CSAREGENGYTF
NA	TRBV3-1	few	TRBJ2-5	TGTGCCAGCAGCGGGCGAGCGACACAAGAGACCCAGTACTTC	CASSGRATQETQYF
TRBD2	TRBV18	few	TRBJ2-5	TGTGCCAGCTCTCGGACTAGCGGGAGTGAGACCCAGTACTTC	CASSRTSGSETQYF
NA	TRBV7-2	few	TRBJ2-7	TGTGCCAGCAGCTTAGGGTCGGCTTACGAGCAGTACTTC	CASSLGSAYEQYF
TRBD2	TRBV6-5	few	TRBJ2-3	TGTGCCAGCAGTTACTCGACGGCGGGAGCTTGGACAGATACGCAGTATTTT	CASSYSTAGAWTDTQYF
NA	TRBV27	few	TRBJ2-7	TGTGCCAGCAGTTTTTCCGGGTTCTACGAGCAGTACTTC	CASSFSGFYEQYF
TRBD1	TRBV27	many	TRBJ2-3	TGTGCCAGCAGTAAGGACAGGGGTCGAATTAGCACAGATACGCAGTATTTT	CASSKDRGRISTDTQYF
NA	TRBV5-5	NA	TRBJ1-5	TGTGCCAGCAGCTTGGATCCCGGAAACAATCAGCCCCAGCATTTT	CASSLDPGNNQPQHF
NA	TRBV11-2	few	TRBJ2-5	TGTGCCAGCAGCTTAGTGGTGCCCAGAGAGTGGGAGACCCAGTACTTC	CASSLVVPREWETQYF
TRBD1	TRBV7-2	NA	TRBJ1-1	TGTGCCAGCAGCGTGACAGGGATAAAAGCTTTCTTT	CASSVTGIKAFF
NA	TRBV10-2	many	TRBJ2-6	TGCGCCAGCAGGGAGGCCGGGGCCAACGTCCTGACTTTC	CASREAGANVLTF
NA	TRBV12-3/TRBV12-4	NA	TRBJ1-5	TGTGCCAGCAGCGACGGGACACCTAATCAGCCCCAGCATTTT	CASSDGTPNQPQHF
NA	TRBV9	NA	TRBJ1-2	TGTGCCAGCAGCGTAGGGGGACGCTACTATGGCTACACCTTC	CASSVGGRYYGYTF
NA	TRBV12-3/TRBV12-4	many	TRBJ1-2	TGTGCCAGCAGTCCCACAGGGCGACTTCATATTTATGGCTACACCTTC	CASSPTGRLHIYGYTF
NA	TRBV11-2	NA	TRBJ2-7	TGTGCCAGCAGCTTGGCACAGGTCAAGGTTGTGTACGAGCAGTACTTC	CASSLAQVKVVYEQYF
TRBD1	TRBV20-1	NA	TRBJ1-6	TGCAGTGCTTGGACAGGGGGCTCCTCACCCCTCCACTTT	CSAWTGGSSPLHF
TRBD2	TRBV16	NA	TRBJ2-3	TGTGCCAGCAGCTATACTAGCGGGAGAGCAGATACGCAGTATTTT	CASSYTSGRADTQYF
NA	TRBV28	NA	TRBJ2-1	TGTGCCAGCAGTTTTGGGCGGCCTCACAATGAGCAGTTCTTC	CASSFGRPHNEQFF
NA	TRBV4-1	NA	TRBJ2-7	TGCGCCAGCAGCCAAGATGGGGGGAGAGGCTACGAGCAGTACTTC	CASSQDGGRGYEQYF
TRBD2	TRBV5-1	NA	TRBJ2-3	TGCGCCAGCAGCTTGGCTCCACTACTAGCGGGGGACACAGATACGCAGTATTTT	CASSLAPLLAGDTDTQYF
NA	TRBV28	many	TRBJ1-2	TGTGCCAGCAGTTTAAAGGAATACAGCCTTCGTCTCTCAGGCTACACCTTC	CASSLKEYSLRLSGYTF
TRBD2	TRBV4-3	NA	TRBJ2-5	TGCGCCAGCAGCTTCGGGGGGTCCTCGGAGACCCAGTACTTC	CASSFGGSSETQYF
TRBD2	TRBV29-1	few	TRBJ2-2	TGCAGCGGGACTAGCGCGACCGGGGAGCTGTTTTTT	CSGTSATGELFF
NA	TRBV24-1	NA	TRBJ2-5	TGTGCCACCAGCCGGACTACTCAAGAGACCCAGTACTTC	CATSRTTQETQYF
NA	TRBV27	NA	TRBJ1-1	TGTGCCAGCAGTCACCTCTCGGCAGGGCCTGGGGACACTGAAGCTTTCTTT	CASSHLSAGPGDTEAFF
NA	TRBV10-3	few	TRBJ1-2	TGTGCCATCAGTGATCTGGGGAACCATGGCTACACCTTC	CAISDLGNHGYTF
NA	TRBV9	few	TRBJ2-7	TGTGCCAGCAGCGTAGGGTCCCAAGACTACGAGCAGTACTTC	CASSVGSQDYEQYF